This T cell receptor (beta chain) was sequenced in a study of neurological immune-mediated disorders. This clonotype has at least ten counts. The authors obtained over 200 million TCR-beta sequences from 15-18 subjects per sequencing run. TCRdb itself ran the 5' RACE reads through MiXCR, one entry per CDR3 protein. The sample has roughly 41,000 distinct CDR3 sequences; under 2% are singletons. The unsorted libraries were prepared from 2 million PBMCs (stored at -80 C). V gave up 0 bases and J gave up 0 bases, with 17 bases separating them. The CDR3 spans 17 residues. Germline lookup yields CDR1 DFQATT and CDR2 SNEGSKA (reference sequence).

The chain links TRBV20-1 to TRBJ1-1; tentatively, D is TRBD1 (5 bases). This receptor was identified in a woman in her thirties or forties with multiple sclerosis. The sequenced material came from PBMCs. The CDR3 reads CSARDPGQGSMNTEAFF. The CDR3 DNA follows: TGCAGTGCTAGAGATCCTGGGCAGGGCTCCATGAACACTGAAGCTTTCTTT.